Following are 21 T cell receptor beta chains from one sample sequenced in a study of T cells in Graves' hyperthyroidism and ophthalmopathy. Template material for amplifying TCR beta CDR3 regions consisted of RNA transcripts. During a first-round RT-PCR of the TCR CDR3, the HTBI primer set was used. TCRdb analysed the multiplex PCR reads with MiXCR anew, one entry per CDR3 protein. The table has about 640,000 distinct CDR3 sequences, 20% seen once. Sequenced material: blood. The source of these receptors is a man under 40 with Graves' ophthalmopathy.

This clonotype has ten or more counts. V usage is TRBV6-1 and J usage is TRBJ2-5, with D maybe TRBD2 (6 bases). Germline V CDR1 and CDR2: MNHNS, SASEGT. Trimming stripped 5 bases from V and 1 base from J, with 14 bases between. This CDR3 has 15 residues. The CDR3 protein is CASSIHKLAQETQYF. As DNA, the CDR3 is TGTGCCAGCAGTATTCATAAACTAGCCCAAGAGACCCAGTACTTC.

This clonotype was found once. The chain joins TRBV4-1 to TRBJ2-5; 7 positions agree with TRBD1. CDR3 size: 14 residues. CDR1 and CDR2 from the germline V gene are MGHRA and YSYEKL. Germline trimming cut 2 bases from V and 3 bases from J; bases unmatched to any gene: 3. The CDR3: CASSQPDREETQYF. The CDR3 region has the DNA TGCGCCAGCAGCCAACCCGACAGGGAAGAGACCCAGTACTTC.

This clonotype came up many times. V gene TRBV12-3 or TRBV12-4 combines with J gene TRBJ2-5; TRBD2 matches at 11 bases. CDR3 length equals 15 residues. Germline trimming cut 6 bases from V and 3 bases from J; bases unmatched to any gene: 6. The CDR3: CASRIAGGPEETQYF. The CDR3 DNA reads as TGTGCCAGCAGAATAGCGGGAGGGCCAGAAGAGACCCAGTACTTC.

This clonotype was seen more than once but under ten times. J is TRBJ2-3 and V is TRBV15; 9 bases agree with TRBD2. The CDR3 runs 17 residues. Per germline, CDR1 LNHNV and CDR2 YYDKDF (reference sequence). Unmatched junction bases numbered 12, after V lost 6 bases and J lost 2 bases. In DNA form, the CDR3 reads TGTGCCACCAGACAGAGCGGGAGGCCCCCGAACACAGATACGCAGTATTTT. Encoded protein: CATRQSGRPPNTDTQYF. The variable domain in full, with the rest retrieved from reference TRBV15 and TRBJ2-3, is DAMVIQNPRYQVTQFGKPVTLSCSQTLNHNVMYWYQQKSSQAPKLLFHYYDKDFNNEADTPDNFQSRRPNTSFCFLDIRSPGLGDTAMYLCATRQSGRPPNTDTQYFGPGTRLTVL.

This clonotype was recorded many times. The CDR3 region has the DNA TGTGCCAGCAGACAGGGAAGCTATGAGCAGTTCTTC. Translation: CASRQGSYEQFF. The chain employs TRBV28 and TRBJ2-1; D is possibly TRBD1 (6 bases). The CDR3 has 12 amino acids. Germline CDR1 reads MDHEN; CDR2 reads SYDVKM. V was cut by 6 bases and J by 8 bases, with 11 bases left in between. Variable domain in full (rest from reference TRBV28 and TRBJ2-1): DVKVTQSSRYLVKRTGEKVFLECVQDMDHENMFWYRQDPGLGLRLIYFSYDVKMKEKGDIPEGYSVSREKKERFSLILESASTNQTSMYLCASRQGSYEQFFGPGTRLTVL.

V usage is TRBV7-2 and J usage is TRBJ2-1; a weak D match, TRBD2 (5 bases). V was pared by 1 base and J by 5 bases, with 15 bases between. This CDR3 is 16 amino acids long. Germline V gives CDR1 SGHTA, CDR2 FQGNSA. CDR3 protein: CASSLVSSLLNNEQFF. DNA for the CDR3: TGTGCCAGCAGCTTAGTCTCTAGCCTCCTTAACAATGAGCAGTTCTTC.

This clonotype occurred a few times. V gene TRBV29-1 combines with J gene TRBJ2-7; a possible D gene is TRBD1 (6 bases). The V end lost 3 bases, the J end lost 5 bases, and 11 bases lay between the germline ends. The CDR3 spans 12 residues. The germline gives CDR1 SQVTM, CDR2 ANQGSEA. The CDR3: CSVDAGVHEQYF. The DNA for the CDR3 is TGCAGCGTTGACGCAGGGGTCCACGAGCAGTACTTC.

For the CDR3, the DNA is TGTGCCAGCAGCAAGTTGGCTGCGACTAGCGGGAGGGCGAATGAGCAGTTCTTC. Translation: CASSKLAATSGRANEQFF. The rearrangement links TRBV7-6 to TRBJ2-1; 14 positions match TRBD2. The trim removed 5 bases at V and 7 bases at J, leaving 13 bases unmatched. Germline assignment: CDR1 SGHVS and CDR2 FNYEAQ. This CDR3 comprises 18 residues.

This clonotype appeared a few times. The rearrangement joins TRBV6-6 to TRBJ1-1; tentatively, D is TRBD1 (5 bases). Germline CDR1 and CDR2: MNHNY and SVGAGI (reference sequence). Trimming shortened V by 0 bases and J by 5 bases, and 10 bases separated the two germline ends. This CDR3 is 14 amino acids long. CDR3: CASSYSGGETEAFF. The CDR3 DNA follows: TGTGCCAGCAGTTACTCCGGGGGGGAGACTGAAGCTTTCTTT.

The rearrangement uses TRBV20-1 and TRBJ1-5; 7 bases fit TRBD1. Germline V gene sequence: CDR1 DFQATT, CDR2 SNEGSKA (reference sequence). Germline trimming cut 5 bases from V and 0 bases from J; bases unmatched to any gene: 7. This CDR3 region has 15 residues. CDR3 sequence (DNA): TGCAGTGCTCCGGGACAGACCACTAGCAATCAGCCCCAGCATTTT. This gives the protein CSAPGQTTSNQPQHF.

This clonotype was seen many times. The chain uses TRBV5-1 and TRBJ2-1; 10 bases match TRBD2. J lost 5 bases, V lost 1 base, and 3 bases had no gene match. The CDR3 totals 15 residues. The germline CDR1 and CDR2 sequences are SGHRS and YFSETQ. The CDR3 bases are TGCGCCAGCAGCTTGATAACTAGCGGGAACAATGAGCAGTTCTTC. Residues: CASSLITSGNNEQFF.

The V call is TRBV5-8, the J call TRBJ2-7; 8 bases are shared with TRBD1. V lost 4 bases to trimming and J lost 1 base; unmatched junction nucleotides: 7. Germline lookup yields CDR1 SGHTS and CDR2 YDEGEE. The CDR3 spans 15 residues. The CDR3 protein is CASSGDRGYSYEQYF. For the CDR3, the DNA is TGTGCCAGCAGCGGCGACAGGGGCTATTCCTACGAGCAGTACTTC.

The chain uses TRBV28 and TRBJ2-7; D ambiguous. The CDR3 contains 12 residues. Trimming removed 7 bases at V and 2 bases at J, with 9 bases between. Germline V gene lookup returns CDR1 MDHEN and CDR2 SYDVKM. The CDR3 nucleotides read TGTGCCAGCACCCGAAAACCCTACGAGCAGTACTTC. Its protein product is CASTRKPYEQYF.

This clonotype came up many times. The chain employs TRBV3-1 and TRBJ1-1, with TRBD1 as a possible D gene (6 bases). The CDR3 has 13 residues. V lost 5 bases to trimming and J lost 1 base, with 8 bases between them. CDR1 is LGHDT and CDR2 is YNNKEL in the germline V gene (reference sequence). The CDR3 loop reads CASSKGGNTEAFF. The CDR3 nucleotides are TGTGCCAGCAGCAAAGGGGGGAACACTGAAGCTTTCTTT.

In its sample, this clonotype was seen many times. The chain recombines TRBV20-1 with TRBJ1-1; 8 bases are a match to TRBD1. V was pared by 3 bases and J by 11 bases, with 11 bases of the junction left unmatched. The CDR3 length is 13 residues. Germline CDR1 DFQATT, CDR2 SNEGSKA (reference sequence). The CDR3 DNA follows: TGCAGTGCTAGGGGACAGGCCCTAAGGAGGGCTTTCTTT. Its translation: CSARGQALRRAFF.

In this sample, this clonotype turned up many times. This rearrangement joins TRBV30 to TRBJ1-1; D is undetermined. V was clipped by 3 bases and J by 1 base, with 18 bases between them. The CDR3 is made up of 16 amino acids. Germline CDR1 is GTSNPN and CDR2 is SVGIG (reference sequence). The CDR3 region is CAWSPPTGKQNTEAFF. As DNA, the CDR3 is TGTGCCTGGAGCCCTCCGACGGGCAAGCAGAACACTGAAGCTTTCTTT.

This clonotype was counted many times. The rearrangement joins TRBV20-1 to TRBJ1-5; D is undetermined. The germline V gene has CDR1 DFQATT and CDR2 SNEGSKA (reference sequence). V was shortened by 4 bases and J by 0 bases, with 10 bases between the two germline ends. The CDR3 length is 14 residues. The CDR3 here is CSATEGFSNQPQHF. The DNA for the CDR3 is TGCAGTGCTACCGAAGGATTTAGCAATCAGCCCCAGCATTTT.

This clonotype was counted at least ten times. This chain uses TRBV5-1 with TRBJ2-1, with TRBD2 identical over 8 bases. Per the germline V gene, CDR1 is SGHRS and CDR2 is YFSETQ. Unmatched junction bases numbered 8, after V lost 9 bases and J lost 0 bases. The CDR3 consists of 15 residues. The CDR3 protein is CATSRGTSSYNEQFF. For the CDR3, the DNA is TGCGCCACCTCCCGGGGGACTAGCTCCTACAATGAGCAGTTCTTC.

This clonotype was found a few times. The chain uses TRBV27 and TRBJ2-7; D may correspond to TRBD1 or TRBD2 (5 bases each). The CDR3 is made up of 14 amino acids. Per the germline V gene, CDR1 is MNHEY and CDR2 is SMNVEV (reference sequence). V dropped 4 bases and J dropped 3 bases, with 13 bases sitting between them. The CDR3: CASSSSGTVYEQYF. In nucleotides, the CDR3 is TGTGCCAGCAGTTCCTCCGGGACCGTCTACGAGCAGTACTTC.

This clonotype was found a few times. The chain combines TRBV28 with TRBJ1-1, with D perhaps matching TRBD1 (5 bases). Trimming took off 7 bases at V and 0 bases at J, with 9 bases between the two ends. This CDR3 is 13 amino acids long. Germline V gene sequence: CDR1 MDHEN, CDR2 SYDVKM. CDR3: CASKGVMNTEAFF. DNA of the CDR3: TGTGCCAGCAAAGGGGTAATGAACACTGAAGCTTTCTTT.

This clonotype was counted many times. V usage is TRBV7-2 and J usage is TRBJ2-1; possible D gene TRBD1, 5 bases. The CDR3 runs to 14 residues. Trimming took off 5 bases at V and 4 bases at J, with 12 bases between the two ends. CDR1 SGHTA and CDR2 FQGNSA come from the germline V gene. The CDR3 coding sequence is TGTGCCAGCAGCCCACTGACAGTATACAATGAGCAGTTCTTC. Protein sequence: CASSPLTVYNEQFF. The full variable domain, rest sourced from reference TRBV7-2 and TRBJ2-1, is GAGVSQSPSNKVTEKGKDVELRCDPISGHTALYWYRQSLGQGLEFLIYFQGNSAPDKSGLPSDRFSAERTGGSVSTLTIQRTQQEDSAVYLCASSPLTVYNEQFFGPGTRLTVL.